The subject of this entry is one T cell receptor (beta chain). This sample is drawn from a study of OX40 agonist ivuxolimab in advanced cancers. On the study more broadly: Ivuxolimab is a fully human IgG2 antibody that activates OX40 (CD134).

The CDR3 is 18 amino acids. Trimming took off 0 bases at V and 3 bases at J, with 20 bases between the two ends. Germline CDR1 reads LGHNA; CDR2 reads YSLEER. This table comes from immunoSEQ multiplex PCR, and its TCRdb copy is limited to in-frame clones, with some not included. The table lists about 19,000 clones, about three quarters of them singletons. V gene TRBV4-3 combines with J gene TRBJ1-2, with D perhaps matching TRBD1 (6 bases). The receptor was derived from an adult with an advanced solid tumor such as melanoma, head and neck, liver or kidney cancer. The specimen was CD4+ or CD8+ T cells sorted from blood, collected in a trial of the OX40 agonist ivuxolimab. CDR3 residues: CASSQDRGTGIPYYGYTF. The CDR3 nucleotides are TGCGCCAGCAGCCAAGATCGGGGCACAGGGATCCCTTACTATGGCTACACCTTC.